Below, 30 T cell receptor beta chains from the same sample are listed, as sequenced in a study of control samples from healthy donors and cancer patients. Generated by immunoSEQ multiplex PCR, the TCRdb table keeps only in-frame clones and is missing some. Of some 170,000 clones listed, roughly 94% were seen once; the top ten hold roughly 15%. The sample taken for sequencing was PBMCs. These receptors all come from a man in his 60s with colorectal cancer.

The chain links TRBV10-3 to TRBJ1-2; 7 bases line up with TRBD1. The germline V gene has CDR1 ENHRY and CDR2 SYGVKD. This CDR3 contains 13 residues. V lost 10 bases and J lost 7; bases outside the gene matches: 12. This CDR3 is CATRGQGEGGYTF. DNA of the CDR3: TGTGCCACGAGGGGGCAGGGGGAAGGTGGCTACACCTTC.

The gene calls are TRBV30 and TRBJ1-1; D unclear. Germline CDR1 and CDR2: GTSNPN and SVGIG (reference sequence). CDR3 length: 11 amino acids. Trimming pared 1 base from V and 10 bases from J, leaving 10 bases between. Here the CDR3 DNA reads TGTGCCTGGAGTGAGGCCCCTGGAGCTTTCTTT. Amino acid sequence: CAWSEAPGAFF.

The chain combines TRBV5-1 with TRBJ1-1, with a tentative D call TRBD1 (5 bases). The CDR3 is 14 amino acids. The V gene lost 4 bases and the J gene lost 5 bases, with 15 bases spanning the gap. Per the germline V gene, CDR1 is SGHRS and CDR2 is YFSETQ. CDR3 protein: CASSQGTRGTEAFF. CDR3 bases: TGCGCCAGCAGCCAAGGAACGCGGGGGACTGAAGCTTTCTTT. The full variable domain, with the rest looked up from reference TRBV5-1 and TRBJ1-1, is KAGVTQTPRYLIKTRGQQVTLSCSPISGHRSVSWYQQTPGQGLQFLFEYFSETQRNKGNFPGRFSGRQFSNSRSEMNVSTLELGDSALYLCASSQGTRGTEAFFGQGTRLTVV.

The rearrangement links TRBV29-1 to TRBJ1-1, with D uncertain. This CDR3 has 12 amino acids. Looked up from germline, CDR1 is SQVTM and CDR2 is ANQGSEA. CDR3 sequence reads: CSTRERNTEAFF. DNA for the CDR3: TGCAGTACTAGGGAGAGGAACACTGAAGCTTTCTTT.

The chain recombines TRBV6-2 or TRBV6-3 with TRBJ1-1; D not certain. This CDR3 comprises 12 residues. In germline, CDR1 is MNHEY, CDR2 SVGEGT. V lost 6 bases, J lost 5 bases, and 10 bases lay in between. CDR3 amino acids: CASRYQRTEAFF. The CDR3 DNA reads TGTGCCAGCAGGTACCAGCGGACTGAAGCTTTCTTT.

The chain links TRBV7-9 to TRBJ1-6, with no clear D. The CDR3 sequence is 14 residues long. CDR1 and CDR2 from the germline V gene are SEHNR and FQNEAQ (reference sequence). V was shortened by 3 bases and J by 7 bases, with 10 bases between the two germline ends. CDR3 DNA: TGTGCCAGCAGCTTGAGGGCCGGGAATTCACCCCTCCACTTT. Protein sequence: CASSLRAGNSPLHF.

The rearrangement links TRBV6-5 to TRBJ1-2; TRBD1 aligns across 8 bases. The CDR3 is 14 residues long. From germline, CDR1 is MNHEY and CDR2 SVGAGI. With V trimmed by 6 bases and J by 4 bases, 7 bases remained unmatched. For the CDR3, the DNA is TGTGCCAGCAGGGCCGGACAGGGCGGCTATGGCTACACCTTC. This sequence encodes CASRAGQGGYGYTF.

V and J are TRBV19 and TRBJ1-2, with 7 bases identical to TRBD1. Germline V gene sequence: CDR1 LNHDA, CDR2 SQIVND (reference sequence). V was pared by 0 bases and J by 2 bases, with 6 bases of the junction left unmatched. The CDR3 runs 16 residues. DNA for the CDR3: TGTGCCAGTAGTATAGATTCGGGACAGCCCAACTATGGCTACACCTTC. Translation: CASSIDSGQPNYGYTF.

The chain has TRBV7-6 and TRBJ2-4; 7 nucleotides match TRBD1. Per germline, CDR1 SGHVS and CDR2 FNYEAQ. This CDR3 is built from 14 residues. The J segment lost 7 bases and the V segment lost 3 bases, leaving 6 bases of the junction unmatched. The CDR3 loop is CASSLTGQSNIQYF. CDR3 bases: TGTGCCAGCAGCTTGACAGGGCAGAGTAACATTCAGTACTTC.

The genes are TRBV7-2 and TRBJ2-3, with D tentatively TRBD2 (6 bases). Germline assignment: CDR1 SGHTA and CDR2 FQGNSA. The CDR3 has 16 residues. V lost 1 base and J 0 bases, leaving 11 bases between the germline ends. The DNA for the CDR3 is TGTGCCAGCAGCTTAGTGGCGGGGCTGAGCACAGATACGCAGTATTTT. Translation: CASSLVAGLSTDTQYF. Full variable domain (remainder filled in from reference TRBV7-2 and TRBJ2-3): GAGVSQSPSNKVTEKGKDVELRCDPISGHTALYWYRQSLGQGLEFLIYFQGNSAPDKSGLPSDRFSAERTGGSVSTLTIQRTQQEDSAVYLCASSLVAGLSTDTQYFGPGTRLTVL.

V gene TRBV5-6 combines with J gene TRBJ2-2, with TRBD2 as a possible D gene (6 bases). The V and J ends lost 1 base and 7 bases respectively, with 11 bases between them. This CDR3 region has 14 residues. Germline CDR1 is SGHDT and CDR2 is YYEEEE. The CDR3 DNA follows: TGTGCCAGCAGCTTGCGTATGGGGGGCGGGGAGCTGTTTTTT. Translating it yields CASSLRMGGGELFF.

The rearrangement uses TRBV6-6 and TRBJ2-3; 11 bases fit TRBD2. Germline assignment: CDR1 MNHNY and CDR2 SVGAGI (reference sequence). The CDR3 spans 13 residues. Here the CDR3 reads CAGTSGGTDTQYF. The CDR3 DNA is TGTGCTGGGACTAGCGGTGGCACAGATACGCAGTATTTT.

V is TRBV9 and J is TRBJ1-2; D is unresolved. Trimming removed 5 bases at V and 4 bases at J, with 15 bases between. This CDR3 contains 14 residues. Germline V gives CDR1 SGDLS, CDR2 YYNGEE. The CDR3 is CASSLTGNPYGYTF. In DNA, the CDR3 is TGTGCCAGCAGTCTAACGGGGAATCCCTATGGCTACACCTTC.

The sample holds one count of this clone. The chain combines TRBV5-1 with TRBJ2-3, with TRBD1 matching over 10 bases. With 4 bases clipped from V and 4 bases from J, the junction kept 6 bases outside the gene matches. This CDR3 comprises 15 residues. The germline gives CDR1 SGHRS, CDR2 YFSETQ. The CDR3 spells CASSLGQGEADTQYF. The DNA of the CDR3 is TGCGCCAGCAGCCTTGGACAGGGGGAGGCAGATACGCAGTATTTT.

This chain links TRBV27 with TRBJ2-2; TRBD1 agrees at 8 bases. This CDR3 contains 18 residues. With V trimmed by 8 bases and J by 5 bases, 19 bases remained unmatched. From germline, CDR1 is MNHEY and CDR2 SMNVEV (reference sequence). CDR3 amino acids: CASAIQGGLAGTTGELFF. CDR3 coding DNA: TGTGCCAGCGCAATACAGGGGGGCCTCGCGGGGACTACCGGGGAGCTGTTTTTT.

A few counts support this clone. The junction departs from germline at one end; a sequencing error may be responsible. The chain recombines TRBV28 with TRBJ2-7, with 8 positions matching TRBD1. Germline CDR1 and CDR2: MDHEN and SYDVKM. The CDR3 loop spans 12 amino acids. CDR3 loop: CASTTLRGQGAF. Written as DNA, the CDR3 is TGTGCCAGCACCACGCTCCGAGGGCAGGGGGCTTTC.

Here the CDR3 DNA reads TGTGCCAGCAGCTTAAGGTTTAGAGGACAGCCCCAGCATTTT. This sequence encodes CASSLRFRGQPQHF. The chain combines TRBV5-8 with TRBJ1-5; unclear D gene. Germline CDR1 is SGHTS and CDR2 is YDEGEE. V lost 2 bases to trimming and J lost 7 bases, with 13 bases between them. This CDR3 has 14 amino acids. Using reference TRBV5-8 and TRBJ1-5 for the parts outside the CDR3, the full variable domain is EAGVTQSPTHLIKTRGQQATLRCSPISGHTSVYWYQQALGLGLQFLLWYDEGEERNRGNFPPRFSGRQFPNYSSELNVNALELEDSALYLCASSLRFRGQPQHFGDGTRLSIL.

The CDR3 nucleotides read TGCGCCAGCAGCTTCGGGGGAACCCAGTACTTC. Its translation: CASSFGGTQYF. This rearrangement joins TRBV5-1 to TRBJ2-5; D possibly corresponds to TRBD2 (6 bases). V lost 2 bases, J lost 8 bases, and 7 bases lay in between. This CDR3 is built from 11 residues. The V gene's germline CDR1 is SGHRS and CDR2 YFSETQ.

The J gene is TRBJ1-1, the V gene TRBV5-1; D not resolved. V lost 0 bases and J lost 2, with 26 bases in between. CDR3 length: 20 amino acids. The germline V gene encodes CDR1 SGHRS and CDR2 YFSETQ. The CDR3 DNA is TGCGCCAGCAGCTTGGCCGTCCCCCGCACCTTACGGACGGATAACACTGAAGCTTTCTTT. Residues: CASSLAVPRTLRTDNTEAFF.

The chain links TRBV10-3 to TRBJ2-1, with 7 positions matching TRBD2. The V segment lost 6 bases and the J segment 9 bases; nucleotides outside the gene matches: 5. CDR3 length: 12 residues. Germline V gene data show CDR1 as ENHRY and CDR2 as SYGVKD. The CDR3 DNA follows: TGTGCCATCAGGGCCAGGGAGGGTGAGCAGTTCTTC. This translates into CAIRAREGEQFF.

The rearrangement joins TRBV30 to TRBJ1-1; a possible D gene is TRBD1 (5 bases). Germline CDR1 GTSNPN, CDR2 SVGIG (reference sequence). Trimming left V 0 bases short and J 0 bases short, with 11 bases between. There are 15 residues in the CDR3. CDR3 residues: CAWSVLGLMNTEAFF. The CDR3 nucleotides are TGTGCCTGGAGTGTACTGGGGCTGATGAACACTGAAGCTTTCTTT.

The V call is TRBV7-9, the J call TRBJ1-1; D not resolved. V lost 3 bases and J lost 5, with 13 bases in between. In germline, CDR1 is SEHNR, CDR2 FQNEAQ (reference sequence). The CDR3 sequence is 14 residues long. CDR3 in DNA: TGTGCCAGCAGCTTCGCAGAGGTGAGGACTGAAGCTTTCTTT. Translated: CASSFAEVRTEAFF.

CDR3 loop: CASSYMGVNQPQHF. Here the CDR3 DNA reads TGTGCCAGCAGTTACATGGGAGTAAATCAGCCCCAGCATTTT. The rearrangement uses TRBV6-5 and TRBJ1-5; D uncertain. Trimming removed 2 bases from V and 4 bases from J, with 9 bases in between. The germline V gene encodes CDR1 MNHEY and CDR2 SVGAGI. This CDR3 is built from 14 residues.

In its sample, this clone was seen a few times. This chain connects TRBV19 to TRBJ2-5, with 9 positions matching TRBD1. With V trimmed by 3 bases and J by 2 bases, 1 base remained unmatched. CDR3 length equals 14 residues. Germline CDR1 and CDR2: LNHDA and SQIVND (reference sequence). CDR3: CASSIGTGQETQYF. CDR3 bases: TGTGCCAGTAGTATCGGGACAGGGCAAGAGACCCAGTACTTC.

The V call is TRBV29-1, the J call TRBJ2-7, with 8 bases aligning to TRBD1. Trimming took 2 bases from V and 2 from J; bases not matched to a gene: 2. This CDR3 spans 13 amino acids. Germline V CDR1 and CDR2: SQVTM, ANQGSEA. The CDR3 reads CSVELDRAYEQYF. CDR3 sequence (DNA): TGCAGCGTTGAATTGGACAGGGCCTACGAGCAGTACTTC.

The chain couples TRBV2 to TRBJ2-7; 9 bases fit TRBD1. The CDR3 spans 13 residues. CDR1 is SNHLY, CDR2 FYNNEI, per germline. J gave up 5 bases and V 6 bases, and 5 bases lay outside the gene matches. The CDR3 sequence: CASSAQGANEQYF. DNA of the CDR3: TGTGCCAGCAGCGCACAGGGGGCGAACGAGCAGTACTTC.

The chain recombines TRBV2 with TRBJ2-5; 7 bases agree with TRBD1. CDR3 length equals 17 residues. Germline assignment: CDR1 SNHLY and CDR2 FYNNEI. V was clipped by 2 bases and J by 2 bases; unmatched bases: 11. CDR3 region: CASSEPLTPGGQETQYF. CDR3 bases: TGTGCCAGCAGTGAACCCTTAACCCCAGGGGGACAAGAGACCCAGTACTTC. Full variable domain (rest looked up from reference TRBV2 and TRBJ2-5): EPEVTQTPSHQVTQMGQEVILRCVPISNHLYFYWYRQILGQKVEFLVSFYNNEISEKSEIFDDQFSVERPDGSNFTLKIRSTKLEDSAMYFCASSEPLTPGGQETQYFGPGTRLLVL.

The chain employs TRBV4-3 and TRBJ2-3; D is tentatively TRBD1 or TRBD2 (5 bases each). The CDR3 runs 17 residues. Germline CDR1 is LGHNA and CDR2 is YSLEER. Trimming took off 0 bases at V and 0 bases at J, with 13 bases between the two ends. The CDR3 loop reads CASSQDLGDTSTDTQYF. CDR3 sequence (DNA): TGCGCCAGCAGCCAAGATCTGGGGGATACTAGCACAGATACGCAGTATTTT.

A single count supports this clone. The CDR3 loop reads CASKTQTSAETQYF. The CDR3 coding sequence is TGTGCCAGCAAGACACAGACTAGCGCAGAGACCCAGTACTTC. V is TRBV7-8 and J is TRBJ2-5; 8 bases agree with TRBD2. The trim removed 7 bases at V and 4 bases at J, leaving 8 bases unmatched. The CDR3 is made up of 14 amino acids. Germline CDR1 reads SGHVS; CDR2 reads FQNEAQ.

The rearrangement uses TRBV7-2 and TRBJ1-1; 7 bases are shared with TRBD1. This CDR3 has 16 amino acids. Germline-derived CDR1 and CDR2 are SGHTA and FQGNSA. Germline trimming cut 6 bases from V and 2 bases from J; bases unmatched to any gene: 12. CDR3 sequence (DNA): TGTGCCAGCAGATTGTGGGGGGACAGTTCAAACACTGAAGCTTTCTTT. It encodes CASRLWGDSSNTEAFF.